This T cell receptor beta chain was found in a study of control samples from healthy donors and cancer patients. Profiling relied on immunoSEQ multiplex PCR, and the TCRdb table lists in-frame clones only, not all of them. Of about 140,000 clones listed, roughly 92% are singletons. Trimming stripped 3 bases from V and 1 base from J, with 13 bases between. The CDR3 runs 17 residues. Germline V CDR1 and CDR2: LNHDA, SQIVND (reference sequence). Sequencing input: blood. The TCR originated in a man aged 25 to 45 in good health. The V gene is TRBV19, the J gene TRBJ2-6; possibly TRBD1 or TRBD2 for D (5 bases each). CDR3: CASSMGEKGSGANVLTF. DNA for the CDR3: TGTGCCAGTAGTATGGGGGAGAAGGGGTCTGGGGCCAACGTCCTGACTTTC.